A selection of T cell receptor beta chains follows, all from one sample in a study of shared clonotypes between healthy human individuals. Libraries were prepared by immunoSEQ multiplex PCR; TCRdb keeps only in-frame clonotypes and omits some of them. The sample carries over a million clones, approximately 98% recorded once. The sample was naive CD4+ T cells sorted from blood. Receptor source: a man aged 25-45 years in good health. CDR3s include the opening cysteine and the closing phenylalanine or tryptophan. Each record gives: D gene, J gene, V gene, CDR3 protein. D genes are given only for firm matches.

- | TRBJ2-2 | TRBV5-1 | CASSSLGLNSAGELFF
TRBD1 | TRBJ1-4 | TRBV27 | CASSLADRVPFGLFF
TRBD1 | TRBJ2-5 | TRBV30 | CAWSGGDRGLTGQYF
- | TRBJ2-5 | TRBV25-1 | CASSEPGETQYF
TRBD2 | TRBJ2-7 | TRBV2 | CASSGAGGPQGEQYF
- | TRBJ1-4 | TRBV5-1 | CASRRDPNEKLFF
TRBD2 | TRBJ2-3 | TRBV6-1 | CASSVLSAGVSDTQYF
- | TRBJ2-7 | TRBV29-1 | CSVGRVGSYEQYF
- | TRBJ2-2 | TRBV5-6 | CASSLVFFEGSRDTGELFF
- | TRBJ2-1 | TRBV7-8 | CASSLDSYNEQFF
- | TRBJ2-1 | TRBV7-8 | CASSPYRDIAISTFF